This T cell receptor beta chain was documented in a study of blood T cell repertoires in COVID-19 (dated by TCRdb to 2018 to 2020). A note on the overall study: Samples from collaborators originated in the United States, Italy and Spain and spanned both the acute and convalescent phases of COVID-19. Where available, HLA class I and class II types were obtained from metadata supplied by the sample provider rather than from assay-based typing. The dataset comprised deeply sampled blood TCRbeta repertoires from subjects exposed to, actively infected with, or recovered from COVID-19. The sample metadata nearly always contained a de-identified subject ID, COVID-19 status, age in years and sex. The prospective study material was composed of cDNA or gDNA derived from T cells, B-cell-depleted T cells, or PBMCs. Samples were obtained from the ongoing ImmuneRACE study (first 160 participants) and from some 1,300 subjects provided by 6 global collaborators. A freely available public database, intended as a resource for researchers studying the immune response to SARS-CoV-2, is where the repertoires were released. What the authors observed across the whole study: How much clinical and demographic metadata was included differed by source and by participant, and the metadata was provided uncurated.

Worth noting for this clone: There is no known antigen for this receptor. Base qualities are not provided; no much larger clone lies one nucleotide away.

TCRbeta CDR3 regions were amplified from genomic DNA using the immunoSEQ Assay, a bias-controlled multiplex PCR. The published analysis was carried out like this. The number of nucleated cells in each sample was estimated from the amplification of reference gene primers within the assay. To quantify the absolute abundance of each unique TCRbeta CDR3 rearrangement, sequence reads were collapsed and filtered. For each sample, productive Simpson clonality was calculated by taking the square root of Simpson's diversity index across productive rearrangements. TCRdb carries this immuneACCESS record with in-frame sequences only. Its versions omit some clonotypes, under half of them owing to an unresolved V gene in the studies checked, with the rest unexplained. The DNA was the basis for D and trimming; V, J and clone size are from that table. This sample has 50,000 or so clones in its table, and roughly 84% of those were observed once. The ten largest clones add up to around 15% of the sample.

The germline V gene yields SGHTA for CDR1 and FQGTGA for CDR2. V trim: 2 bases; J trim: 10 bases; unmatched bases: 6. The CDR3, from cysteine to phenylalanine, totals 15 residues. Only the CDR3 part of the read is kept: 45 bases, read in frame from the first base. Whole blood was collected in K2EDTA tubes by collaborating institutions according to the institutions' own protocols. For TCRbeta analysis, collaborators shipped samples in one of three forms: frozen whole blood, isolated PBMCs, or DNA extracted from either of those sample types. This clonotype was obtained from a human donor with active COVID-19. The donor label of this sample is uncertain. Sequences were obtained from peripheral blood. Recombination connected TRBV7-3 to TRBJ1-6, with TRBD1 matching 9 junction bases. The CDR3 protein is CASSLGGQGTSPLHF. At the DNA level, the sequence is TGTGCCAGCAGCTTAGGGGGACAGGGTACCTCACCCCTCCACTTT. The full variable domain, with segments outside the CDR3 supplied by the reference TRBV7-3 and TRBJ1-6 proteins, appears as GAGVSQTPSNKVTEKGKYVELRCDPISGHTALYWYRQSLGQGPEFLIYFQGTGAADDSGLPNDRFFAVRPEGSVSTLKIQRTERGDSAVYLCASSLGGQGTSPLHFGNGTRLTVT.